The T cell receptor beta chain described here comes from a study of T cells after yellow fever vaccination. General study results and limits: Reappearance after the booster was seen for most primary-vaccination clones, at more than 95% CD4 and 70% to 90% CD8.

This CDR3 region has 13 residues. V lost 3 bases and J lost 5; bases outside the gene matches: 5. Germline CDR1 reads DFQATT; CDR2 reads SNEGSKA (reference sequence). In its sample, this clonotype was seen many times. The antigen is not known. Generation of TCR cDNA used 5'RACE template switching (which added a universal primer site and UMIs). TCRdb itself ran the 5' RACE reads through MiXCR, one entry per CDR3 protein. The table includes around 340,000 distinct CDR3 sequences, about 12% detected once. The clonotype was recovered from a man between 18 and 35 years old who received the YFV17D yellow fever vaccine. The sample in question was CD4+ T cells sorted from PBMCs, obtained 15 days after the yellow fever booster vaccination. V usage is TRBV20-1 and J usage is TRBJ1-1; TRBD1 aligns across 8 bases. The CDR3 nucleotides are TGCAGTGCTAGGCGACAGGGGCCGACTGAAGCTTTCTTT. Translated: CSARRQGPTEAFF.